This TCR beta chain was sequenced for a study of blood T cell repertoires in COVID-19 (dated by TCRdb to 2020 to 2021). For context, the study as a whole: Samples from collaborators originated in the United States, Italy and Spain and spanned both the acute and convalescent phases of COVID-19. The samples were drawn from two sources: the first 160 participants of the ongoing ImmuneRACE study, and over 950 subjects contributed by 6 global collaborators. The sample metadata nearly always contained a de-identified subject ID, COVID-19 status, age in years and sex. Where HLA class I and class II types were available, the types were taken from metadata supplied by the sample provider, not from assay-based typing. The material from the prospective study consisted of cDNA or gDNA derived from T cells, B-cell-depleted T cells, or PBMCs. The repertoires were released in a freely available public database meant as a resource for research on the immune response to SARS-CoV-2. Deeply sampled blood TCRbeta repertoires from subjects exposed to, actively infected with, or recovered from COVID-19 were included in the dataset. Results and caveats for the whole study, not just this receptor: The quantity of clinical and demographic metadata differed by source and by participant and was supplied without curation.

TCRbeta CDR3 regions were amplified from genomic DNA by means of the immunoSEQ Assay, a bias-controlled multiplex PCR. As for how the authors treated the data: Within the assay, amplification of reference gene primers was used to estimate how many nucleated cells each sample contained. Sequence reads were collapsed and filtered to measure the absolute abundance of every unique TCRbeta CDR3 rearrangement. For each sample, productive Simpson clonality was calculated as the square root of Simpson's diversity index across productive rearrangements. TCRdb took over this immuneACCESS table, retaining in-frame rearrangements with V and J assigned. Such tables are incomplete; in checked studies, under half of the missing clones stem from an unresolved V gene, and the remainder is unexplained. Clonal size and the V and J genes are those of that table, whereas D and trimming came from the DNA. The sample has 350,000 to 450,000 clones on record, 75% to 90% of them singletons. Of the sample, 1% to 1.3% falls within the top ten clones.

For CDR1 and CDR2, the germline V gene lists LGHNA and YNFKEQ. From cysteine to phenylalanine, the CDR3 is 15 amino acids long. The CDR3 DNA has 45 bases and is translated from base 1. At the junction V is shortened by 1 base and J by 7 bases; bases outside the gene matches: 3. About this clone: Its antigen is unknown. One base away there is no much larger clone; base qualities are not given.

Participants in the prospective study were enrolled through a virtual design, were aged 18 to 89 years, and lived in roughly 24 United States geographic areas. To assign participants to cohorts, the prospective study relied on clinical history that participants themselves reported in a screening survey and a study questionnaire. Recovered participants in ImmuneRACE Cohort 3 were defined by two consecutive negative NP/OP PCR tests, clearance by a healthcare professional, or resolution of symptoms. Mobile phlebotomists in the prospective study collected whole blood, serum and a nasopharyngeal or oropharyngeal swab from every participant. Prospective study participants could optionally give additional blood draws and questionnaires over an approximately two-month period. Blood samples from the prospective study were shipped frozen or at room temperature prior to DNA extraction.

The receptor was derived from a man younger than 40 who had recovered from COVID-19. Recombination linked TRBV4-2 to TRBJ2-1, and 11 junctional nucleotides match TRBD2. The specimen was PBMCs or T cells enriched from blood (not recorded which). The CDR3 here reads CASSQVAGGSNEQFF. The nucleotide sequence is given as TGTGCCAGCAGCCAAGTAGCGGGAGGGTCAAATGAGCAGTTCTTC.